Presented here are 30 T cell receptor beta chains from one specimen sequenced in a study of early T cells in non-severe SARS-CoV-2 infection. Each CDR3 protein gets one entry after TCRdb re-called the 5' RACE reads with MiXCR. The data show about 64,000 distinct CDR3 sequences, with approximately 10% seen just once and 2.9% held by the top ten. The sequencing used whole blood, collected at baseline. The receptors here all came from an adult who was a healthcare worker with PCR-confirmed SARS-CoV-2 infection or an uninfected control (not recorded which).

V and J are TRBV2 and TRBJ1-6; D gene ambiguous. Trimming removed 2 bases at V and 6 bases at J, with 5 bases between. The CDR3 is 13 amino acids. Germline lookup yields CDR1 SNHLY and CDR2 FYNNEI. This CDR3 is CASSEQVNSPLHF. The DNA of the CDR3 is TGTGCCAGCAGTGAACAGGTTAATTCACCCCTCCACTTT.

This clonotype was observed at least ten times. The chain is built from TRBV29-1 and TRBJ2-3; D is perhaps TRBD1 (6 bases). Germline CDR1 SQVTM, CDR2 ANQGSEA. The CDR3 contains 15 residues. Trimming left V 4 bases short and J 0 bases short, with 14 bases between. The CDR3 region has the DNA TGCAGCGTTGCCAAAGACAGGAGTAGCACAGATACGCAGTATTTT. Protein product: CSVAKDRSSTDTQYF.

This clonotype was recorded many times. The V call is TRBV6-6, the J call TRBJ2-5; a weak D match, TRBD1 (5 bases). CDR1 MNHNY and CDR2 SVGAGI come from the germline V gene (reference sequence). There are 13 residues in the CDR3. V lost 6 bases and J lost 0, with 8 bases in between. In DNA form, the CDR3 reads TGTGCCAGCAGCCAGGGCTACCAAGAGACCCAGTACTTC. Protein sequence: CASSQGYQETQYF.

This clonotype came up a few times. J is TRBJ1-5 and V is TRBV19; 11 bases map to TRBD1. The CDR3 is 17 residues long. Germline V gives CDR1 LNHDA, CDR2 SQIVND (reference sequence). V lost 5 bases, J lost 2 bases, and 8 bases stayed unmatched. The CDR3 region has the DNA TGTGCCAGTAGTCCTCAGGACAGGGGGCGAGGCAATCAGCCCCAGCATTTT. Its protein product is CASSPQDRGRGNQPQHF.

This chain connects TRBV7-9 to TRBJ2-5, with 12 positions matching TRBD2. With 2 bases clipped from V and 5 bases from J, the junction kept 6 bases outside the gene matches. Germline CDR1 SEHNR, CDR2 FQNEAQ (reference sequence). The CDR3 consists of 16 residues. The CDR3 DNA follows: TGTGCCAGCAGCTTACTAGCGGGGGGGCCCGAGGAGACCCAGTACTTC. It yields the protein CASSLLAGGPEETQYF.

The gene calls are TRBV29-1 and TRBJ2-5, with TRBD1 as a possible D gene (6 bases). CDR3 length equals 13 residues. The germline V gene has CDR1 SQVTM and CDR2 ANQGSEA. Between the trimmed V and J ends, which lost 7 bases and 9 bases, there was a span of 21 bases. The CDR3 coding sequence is TGCAGCGATATGACAGCAAGAGAGGGGGCCCAGTACTTC. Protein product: CSDMTAREGAQYF.

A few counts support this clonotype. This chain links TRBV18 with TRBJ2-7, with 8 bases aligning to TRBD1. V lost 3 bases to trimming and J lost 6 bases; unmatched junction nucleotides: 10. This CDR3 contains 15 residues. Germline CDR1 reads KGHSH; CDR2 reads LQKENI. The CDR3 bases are TGTGCCAGCTCACCCTTCGGACAGGGCGACGCCGAGCAGTACTTC. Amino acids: CASSPFGQGDAEQYF.

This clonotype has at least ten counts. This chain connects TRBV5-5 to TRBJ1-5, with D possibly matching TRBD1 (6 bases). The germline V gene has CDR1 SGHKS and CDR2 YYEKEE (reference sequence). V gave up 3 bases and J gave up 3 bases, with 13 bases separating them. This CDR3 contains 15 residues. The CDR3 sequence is CASSWLGAPNQPQHF. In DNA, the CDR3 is TGTGCCAGCAGCTGGCTGGGGGCTCCCAATCAGCCCCAGCATTTT.

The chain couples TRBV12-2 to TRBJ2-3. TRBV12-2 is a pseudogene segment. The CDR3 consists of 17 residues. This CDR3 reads CASRLPAAKDPTDTQYF. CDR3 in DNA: TGTGCAAGTCGCTTGCCGGCAGCCAAAGATCCCACAGATACGCAGTATTTT.

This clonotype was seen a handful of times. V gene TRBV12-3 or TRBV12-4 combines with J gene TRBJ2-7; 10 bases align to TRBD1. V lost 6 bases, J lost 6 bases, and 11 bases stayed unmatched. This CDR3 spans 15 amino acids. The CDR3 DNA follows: TGTGCCAGCAGGCCATCCGGGACAGGGGCGGCCGAGCAGTACTTC. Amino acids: CASRPSGTGAAEQYF.

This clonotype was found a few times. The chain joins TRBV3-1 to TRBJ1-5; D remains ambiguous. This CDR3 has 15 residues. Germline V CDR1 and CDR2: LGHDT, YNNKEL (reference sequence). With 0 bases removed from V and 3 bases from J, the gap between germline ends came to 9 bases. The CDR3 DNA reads TGTGCCAGCAGCCAAGATTCGATCCCCAATCAGCCCCAGCATTTT. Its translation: CASSQDSIPNQPQHF.

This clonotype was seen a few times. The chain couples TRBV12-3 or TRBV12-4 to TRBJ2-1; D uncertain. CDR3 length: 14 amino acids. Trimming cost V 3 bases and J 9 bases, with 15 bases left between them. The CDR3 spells CASSFIYTASEQFF. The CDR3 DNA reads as TGTGCCAGCAGTTTTATCTATACGGCGAGTGAGCAGTTCTTC.

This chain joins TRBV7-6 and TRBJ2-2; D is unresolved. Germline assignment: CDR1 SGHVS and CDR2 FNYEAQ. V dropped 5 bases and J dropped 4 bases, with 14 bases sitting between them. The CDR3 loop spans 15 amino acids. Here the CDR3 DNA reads TGTGCCAGCAGCGCCCAGTGGTCCCCCACCGGGGAGCTGTTTTTT. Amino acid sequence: CASSAQWSPTGELFF.

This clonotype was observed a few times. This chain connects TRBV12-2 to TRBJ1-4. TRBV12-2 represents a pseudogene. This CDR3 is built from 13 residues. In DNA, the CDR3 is TGTGCAAGTCGCTTCGACCTTAATGAAAAACTGTTTTTT. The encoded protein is CASRFDLNEKLFF.

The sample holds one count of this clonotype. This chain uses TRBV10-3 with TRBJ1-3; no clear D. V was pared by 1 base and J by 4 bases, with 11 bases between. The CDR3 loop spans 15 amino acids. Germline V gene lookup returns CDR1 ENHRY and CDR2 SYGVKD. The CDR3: CAISELADGGNTIYF. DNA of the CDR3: TGTGCCATCAGTGAGTTAGCGGACGGCGGAAACACCATATATTTT.

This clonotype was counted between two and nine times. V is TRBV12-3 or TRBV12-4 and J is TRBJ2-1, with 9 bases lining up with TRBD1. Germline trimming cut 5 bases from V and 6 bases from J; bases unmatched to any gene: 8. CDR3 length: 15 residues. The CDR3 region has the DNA TGTGCCAGCAGTCCGATCCGGGACAGGGCCAATGAGCAGTTCTTC. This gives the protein CASSPIRDRANEQFF.

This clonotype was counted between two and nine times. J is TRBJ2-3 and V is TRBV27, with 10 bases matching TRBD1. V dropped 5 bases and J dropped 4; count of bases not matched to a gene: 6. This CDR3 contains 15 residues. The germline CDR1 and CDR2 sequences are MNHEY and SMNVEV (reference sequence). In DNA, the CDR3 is TGTGCCAGCAGTCCACGGGACAGGGGATCAGATACGCAGTATTTT. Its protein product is CASSPRDRGSDTQYF.

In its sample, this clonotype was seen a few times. CDR3 coding DNA: TGCGCCAGGACGGACAGACCCTACGAGCAGTACTTC. This encodes CARTDRPYEQYF. The chain couples TRBV10-1 to TRBJ2-7, with D maybe TRBD1 (6 bases). Between the trimmed V and J ends, which lost 9 bases and 2 bases, there was a span of 11 bases. In germline, CDR1 is WNHNN, CDR2 SYGVQD (reference sequence). The CDR3 extends over 12 amino acids.

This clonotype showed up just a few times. CDR3 protein: CAWSVRAQRSGYTF. DNA of the CDR3: TGTGCCTGGAGTGTACGGGCCCAAAGGTCGGGCTACACCTTC. The chain carries TRBV30 and TRBJ1-2; D remains ambiguous. The V gene's germline CDR1 is GTSNPN and CDR2 SVGIG (reference sequence). The germline V and J ends were trimmed by 0 bases and 8 bases, with 16 bases remaining between them. This CDR3 spans 14 amino acids.

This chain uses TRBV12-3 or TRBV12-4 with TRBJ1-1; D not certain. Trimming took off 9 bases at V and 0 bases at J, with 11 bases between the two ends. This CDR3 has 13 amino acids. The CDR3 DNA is TGTGCCAGTTCGAGCTCGGTGAACACTGAAGCTTTCTTT. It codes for CASSSSVNTEAFF.

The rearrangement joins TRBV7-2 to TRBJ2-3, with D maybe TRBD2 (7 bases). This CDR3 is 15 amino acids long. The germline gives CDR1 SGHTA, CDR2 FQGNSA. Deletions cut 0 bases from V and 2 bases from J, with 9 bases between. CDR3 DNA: TGTGCCAGCAGCTTAGCGGGGGGGCCCACAGATACGCAGTATTTT. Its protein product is CASSLAGGPTDTQYF.

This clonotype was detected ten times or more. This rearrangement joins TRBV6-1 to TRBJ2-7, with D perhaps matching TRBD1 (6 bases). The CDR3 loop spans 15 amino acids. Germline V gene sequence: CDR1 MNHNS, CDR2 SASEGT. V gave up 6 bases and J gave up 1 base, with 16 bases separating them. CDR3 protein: CASRTRVGASYEQYF. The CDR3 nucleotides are TGTGCCAGCAGGACCCGAGTGGGGGCATCCTACGAGCAGTACTTC.

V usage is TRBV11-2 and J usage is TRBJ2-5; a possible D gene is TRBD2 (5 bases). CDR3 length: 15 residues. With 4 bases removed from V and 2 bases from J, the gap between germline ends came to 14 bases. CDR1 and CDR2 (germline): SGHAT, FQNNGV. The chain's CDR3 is CASSSVSGGQETQYF. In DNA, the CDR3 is TGTGCCAGCAGCTCCGTTTCAGGAGGACAAGAGACCCAGTACTTC.

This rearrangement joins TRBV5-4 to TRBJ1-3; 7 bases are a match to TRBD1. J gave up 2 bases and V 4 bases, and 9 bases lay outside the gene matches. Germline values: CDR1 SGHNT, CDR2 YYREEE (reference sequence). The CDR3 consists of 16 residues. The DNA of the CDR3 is TGTGCCAGCAGCATTGGCCTAGGGGGCACTGGAAACACCATATATTTT. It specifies CASSIGLGGTGNTIYF. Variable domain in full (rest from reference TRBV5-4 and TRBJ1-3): ETGVTQSPTHLIKTRGQQVTLRCSSQSGHNTVSWYQQALGQGPQFIFQYYREEENGRGNFPPRFSGLQFPNYSSELNVNALELDDSALYLCASSIGLGGTGNTIYFGEGSWLTVV.

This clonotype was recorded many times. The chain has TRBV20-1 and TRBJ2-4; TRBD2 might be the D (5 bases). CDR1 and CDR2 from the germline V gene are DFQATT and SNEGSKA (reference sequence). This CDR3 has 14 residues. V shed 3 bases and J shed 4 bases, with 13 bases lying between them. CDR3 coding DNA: TGCAGTGCTAGGGGATCCGGGAAAAAAAACATTCAGTACTTC. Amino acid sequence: CSARGSGKKNIQYF.

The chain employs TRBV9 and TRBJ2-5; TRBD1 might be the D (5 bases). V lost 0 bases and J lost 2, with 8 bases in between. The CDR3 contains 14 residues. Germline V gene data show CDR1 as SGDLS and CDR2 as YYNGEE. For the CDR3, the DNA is TGTGCCAGCAGCGTAGGGCAGGGACAAGAGACCCAGTACTTC. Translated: CASSVGQGQETQYF.

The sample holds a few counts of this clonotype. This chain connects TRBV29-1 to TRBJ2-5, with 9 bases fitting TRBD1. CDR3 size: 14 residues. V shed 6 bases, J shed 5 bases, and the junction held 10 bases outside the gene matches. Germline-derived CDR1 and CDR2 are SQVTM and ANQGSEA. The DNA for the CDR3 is TGCAGCGTCCTAAACAGGGGGCAGAAGGAGACCCAGTACTTC. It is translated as CSVLNRGQKETQYF.

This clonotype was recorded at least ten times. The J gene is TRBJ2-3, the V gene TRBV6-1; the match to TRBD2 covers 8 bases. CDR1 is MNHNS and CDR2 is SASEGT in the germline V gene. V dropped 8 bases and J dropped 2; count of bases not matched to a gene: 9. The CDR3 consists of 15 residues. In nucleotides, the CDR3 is TGTGCCAGCCTATCGGGGGGGAGGATCACAGATACGCAGTATTTT. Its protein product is CASLSGGRITDTQYF.

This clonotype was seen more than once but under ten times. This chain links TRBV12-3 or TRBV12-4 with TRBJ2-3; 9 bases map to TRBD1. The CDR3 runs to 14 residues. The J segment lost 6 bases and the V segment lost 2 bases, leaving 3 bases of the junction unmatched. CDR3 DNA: TGTGCCAGCAGTTTACAGGGACAGGGCGATACGCAGTATTTT. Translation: CASSLQGQGDTQYF.

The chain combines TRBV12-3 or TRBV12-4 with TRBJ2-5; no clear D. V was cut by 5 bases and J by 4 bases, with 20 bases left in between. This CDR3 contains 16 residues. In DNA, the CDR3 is TGTGCCAGCAGTGCCAACCACGGACCCCACAGAGAGACCCAGTACTTC. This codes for CASSANHGPHRETQYF.